Below are 31 T cell receptor beta chains sequenced from a single sample in a study of T-cell reconstitution after alpha-beta-depleted transplantation in children. General study results and limits: T-cell counts and diversity at one year post-transplant came mainly from newly produced T cells.

Molecular barcoding with unique molecular identifiers was used for the TCRbeta library. Via MiXCR, TCRdb re-called the PCR reads, giving one row per CDR3 protein. The repertoire has 250,000 to 300,000 distinct CDR3 sequences, just over 7.5% of them found once; the top ten carry over 7.5%. The antigens of these receptors remain unknown. The specimen comprised peripheral blood, sampled 360 days after TCRalphabeta/CD19-depleted stem cell transplant. Receptor source: a female patient between 2 and 15 years old who had a stem cell transplant for Fanconi anemia, so the T cells may come from the graft donor.

This clonotype qualifies as medium-sized. The J gene is TRBJ1-1, the V gene TRBV5-1, with 7 bases lining up with TRBD1. The CDR3 spans 13 residues. CDR1 and CDR2 from the germline V gene are SGHRS and YFSETQ. V shed 5 bases and J 3 bases; nucleotides not matched to a gene: 4. CDR3 coding DNA: TGCGCCAGCAGTAAGGGGGCGGACACTGAAGCTTTCTTT. Translated: CASSKGADTEAFF.

This clonotype was seen repeatedly, ten times or more. This sequence joins TRBV21-1 and TRBJ2-1. TRBV21-1 is shown as a pseudogene. The CDR3 totals 12 residues. The CDR3 DNA reads TGTGCCAGCATCGAAAGCGGCGATGAGCAGTTCTTC. Translating gives CASIESGDEQFF.

This sequence joins TRBV7-8 and TRBJ2-7, with D possibly being TRBD2 (5 bases). Per germline, CDR1 SGHVS and CDR2 FQNEAQ. V was trimmed by 2 bases and J by 2 bases, leaving 13 bases between them. The CDR3 extends over 15 amino acids. In DNA form, the CDR3 reads TGTGCCAGCAGCTTATCCCCTAGCCGCACCTACGAGCAGTACGTC. This codes for CASSLSPSRTYEQYV.

This clonotype was seen ten or more times. V gene TRBV6-5 combines with J gene TRBJ2-1, with unresolved D. Between the trimmed V and J ends, which lost 0 bases and 4 bases, there was a span of 13 bases. CDR3 length: 16 residues. The germline V gene encodes CDR1 MNHEY and CDR2 SVGAGI. CDR3 DNA: TGTGCCAGCAGTTACTCATTCCTCCCCACTTACAATGAGCAGTTCTTC. Translation: CASSYSFLPTYNEQFF.

A few counts support this clonotype. The CDR3 DNA is TGTGCCAGCAGCTTTCCCCGGGCCTCTCCAAACACCGGGGAGCTGTTTTTT. Protein: CASSFPRASPNTGELFF. J is TRBJ2-2 and V is TRBV7-6; D gene uncertain. This CDR3 spans 17 amino acids. Trimming cost V 3 bases and J 2 bases, with 16 bases left between them. From germline, CDR1 is SGHVS and CDR2 FNYEAQ.

This clonotype was detected many times. This rearrangement joins TRBV12-3 or TRBV12-4 to TRBJ2-7; tentatively, D is TRBD1 or TRBD2 (5 bases each). Trimming pared 1 base from V and 0 bases from J, leaving 10 bases between. The CDR3 extends over 15 amino acids. The CDR3: CASSLGGDHSYEQYF. CDR3 coding DNA: TGTGCCAGCAGTTTAGGTGGGGACCACTCCTACGAGCAGTACTTC.

The chain joins TRBV4-2 to TRBJ2-7, with 13 positions matching TRBD2. CDR3 length: 17 amino acids. In germline, CDR1 is LGHNA, CDR2 YNFKEQ. The V and J ends lost 2 bases and 4 bases, in that order; junction bases with no gene match: 8. CDR3 in amino acids: CASSQITSGGAQYEQYF. The CDR3 bases are TGTGCCAGCAGCCAAATTACTAGCGGGGGGGCCCAGTACGAGCAGTACTTC.

This clonotype was detected many times. The chain couples TRBV10-3 to TRBJ2-7; 7 bases fit TRBD2. Germline V CDR1 and CDR2: ENHRY, SYGVKD. This CDR3 region has 13 residues. V shed 2 bases, J shed 6 bases, and the junction held 4 bases outside the gene matches. The CDR3 region has the DNA TGTGCCATCAGTGAGGGGGGGGTGGGCGAGCAGTACTTC. The encoded protein is CAISEGGVGEQYF.

This clonotype was counted a few times. The V call is TRBV4-3, the J call TRBJ1-3; D is possibly TRBD1 (5 bases). Germline V CDR1 and CDR2: LGHNA, YSLEER. The CDR3 loop spans 15 amino acids. V dropped 0 bases and J dropped 4 bases, with 10 bases sitting between them. The CDR3 protein is CASSQEGTLGNTIYF. The CDR3 region has the DNA TGCGCCAGCAGCCAAGAGGGGACGCTCGGAAACACCATATATTTT.

In its sample, this clonotype was seen a few times. The chain recombines TRBV20-1 with TRBJ1-2; no reliable D call. Trimming removed 3 bases at V and 7 bases at J, with 3 bases between. The CDR3 contains 9 residues. Germline assignment: CDR1 DFQATT and CDR2 SNEGSKA (reference sequence). The CDR3 reads CSASPGYTF. CDR3 DNA sequence: TGCAGTGCTAGTCCTGGCTACACCTTC.

This clonotype was seen repeatedly, ten times or more. The chain has TRBV7-2 and TRBJ2-1; 9 bases line up with TRBD2. Trimming cost V 2 bases and J 15 bases; bases outside gene matches: 14. The CDR3 consists of 15 residues. The germline V gene encodes CDR1 SGHTA and CDR2 FQGNSA. In DNA, the CDR3 is TGTGCCAGCAGCTTATCTTTAGCGGGGGCCCCCAAGAGGTTCTTC. This sequence encodes CASSLSLAGAPKRFF.

This clonotype has just a few counts. The chain is built from TRBV7-9 and TRBJ2-2; D gene uncertain. V was clipped by 3 bases and J by 5 bases, with 16 bases between them. This CDR3 spans 16 amino acids. Germline CDR1 SEHNR, CDR2 FQNEAQ (reference sequence). Here the CDR3 reads CASSLPGGVGTGELFF. The CDR3 nucleotides read TGTGCCAGCAGCTTGCCGGGCGGAGTTGGAACCGGGGAGCTGTTTTTT.

This clonotype was observed many times. Here the CDR3 DNA reads TGTGCCAGCAGCGCGTCGGGGGCTAGCGAGCAGTACTTC. Translated: CASSASGASEQYF. The chain joins TRBV7-3 to TRBJ2-7, with D possibly called TRBD1 or TRBD2 (6 bases each). Trimming removed 5 bases from V and 6 bases from J, with 14 bases in between. The CDR3 is 13 residues long. The germline CDR1 and CDR2 sequences are SGHTA and FQGTGA.

The V and J genes are TRBV7-6 and TRBJ1-1; D possibly corresponds to TRBD1 (6 bases). Germline assignment: CDR1 SGHVS and CDR2 FNYEAQ. The length of the CDR3 is 16 residues. The germline V and J ends were trimmed by 1 base and 0 bases, with 12 bases remaining between them. The CDR3 sequence: CASSLEFRGLNTEAFF. The CDR3 DNA is TGTGCCAGCAGCTTAGAGTTCAGGGGTCTGAACACTGAAGCTTTCTTT.

This clonotype occurred a few times. For the CDR3, the DNA is TGTGCCAGCAGTTTTGACGGGACAGGGGACTATGGCTACACCTTC. It encodes CASSFDGTGDYGYTF. This chain links TRBV27 with TRBJ1-2; 10 bases align to TRBD1. The CDR3 totals 15 residues. V lost 3 bases and J lost 3; bases outside the gene matches: 4. Germline assignment: CDR1 MNHEY and CDR2 SMNVEV (reference sequence).

Worth noting for this clonotype: Sequence at one end of the junction differs from germline and may be a read error. The rearrangement uses TRBV5-1 and TRBJ1-1; D call uncertain. Germline CDR1 SGHRS, CDR2 YFSETQ. The CDR3 totals 11 residues. CDR3 loop: CTSSLTGEACF. The CDR3 bases are TGCACCAGCAGCTTAACGGGCGAAGCTTGCTTT.

This clonotype was seen many times. V gene TRBV10-3 combines with J gene TRBJ2-7; a possible D gene is TRBD2 (5 bases). From germline, CDR1 is ENHRY and CDR2 SYGVKD. The CDR3 is 17 amino acids. The V gene lost 7 bases and the J gene lost 2 bases, with 24 bases spanning the gap. The CDR3 DNA is TGTGCCATCATGAACACAAGCGACGGGGTCGCAGCCTACGAGCAGTACTTC. This codes for CAIMNTSDGVAAYEQYF.

V gene TRBV18 combines with J gene TRBJ2-3; weak D call: TRBD2 (6 bases). V lost 6 bases and J lost 5, with 15 bases in between. This CDR3 is 14 amino acids long. CDR1 and CDR2 from the germline V gene are KGHSH and LQKENI. The CDR3 DNA is TGTGCCAGCTCGCCGACTAGTATTCAAGATACGCAGTATTTT. This translates into CASSPTSIQDTQYF.

This clonotype has only a few counts. This chain uses TRBV19 with TRBJ2-1; 10 nucleotides match TRBD2. CDR1 is LNHDA, CDR2 SQIVND, per germline (reference sequence). J lost 9 bases, V lost 10 bases, and 6 bases had no gene match. This CDR3 is 12 amino acids long. The CDR3 DNA sequence: TGTGCCACGACTAGCGGGTGGGCTGAGCAGTTCTTC. Amino acids: CATTSGWAEQFF.

V is TRBV3-1 and J is TRBJ1-1; no firm D call. The CDR3 has 12 residues. V was clipped by 1 base and J by 10 bases, with 10 bases between them. Looked up from germline, CDR1 is LGHDT and CDR2 is YNNKEL (reference sequence). CDR3 loop: CASSQVPTTAFF. CDR3 nucleotides: TGTGCCAGCAGCCAAGTACCCACAACAGCTTTCTTT.

The chain uses TRBV20-1 and TRBJ2-1, with 7 bases fitting TRBD1. Germline V lookup: CDR1 DFQATT, CDR2 SNEGSKA (reference sequence). This CDR3 contains 15 residues. Unmatched junction bases numbered 18, after V lost 5 bases and J lost 11 bases. The CDR3 nucleotides are TGCAGTGCTGGGGAAGGGGGCTCTCCATTTAGTAAGCAGTTCTTC. It translates to CSAGEGGSPFSKQFF.

This clonotype was picked up many times. The rearrangement uses TRBV5-4 and TRBJ2-2; D is perhaps TRBD2 (6 bases). CDR1 and CDR2 (germline): SGHNT, YYREEE (reference sequence). The CDR3 spans 15 residues. Deletions cut 4 bases from V and 8 bases from J, with 18 bases between. The CDR3 sequence is CASSPLVEGGGELFF. Written as DNA, the CDR3 is TGTGCCAGCAGCCCGCTTGTGGAGGGCGGTGGGGAGCTGTTTTTT.

This clonotype has a handful of counts. The chain has TRBV7-2 and TRBJ2-1; 10 nucleotides line up with TRBD2. The CDR3 runs 16 residues. V shed 2 bases, J shed 4 bases, and the junction held 5 bases outside the gene matches. Germline V gene data show CDR1 as SGHTA and CDR2 as FQGNSA. In nucleotides, the CDR3 is TGTGCCAGCAGCTTAATTAGCGGGGGGATATACAATGAGCAGTTCTTC. This translates into CASSLISGGIYNEQFF. The full variable domain, its missing parts supplied by reference TRBV7-2 and TRBJ2-1, is GAGVSQSPSNKVTEKGKDVELRCDPISGHTALYWYRQSLGQGLEFLIYFQGNSAPDKSGLPSDRFSAERTGGSVSTLTIQRTQQEDSAVYLCASSLISGGIYNEQFFGPGTRLTVL.

V usage is TRBV6-1 and J usage is TRBJ1-2, with unresolved D. The length of the CDR3 is 13 residues. V dropped 1 base and J dropped 8 bases, with 11 bases sitting between them. Germline V gene lookup returns CDR1 MNHNS and CDR2 SASEGT. CDR3 amino acids: CASSEGWKKGYTF. CDR3 DNA: TGTGCCAGCAGTGAAGGGTGGAAGAAGGGCTACACCTTC.

V is TRBV11-2 and J is TRBJ1-2; TRBD1 agrees at 7 bases. The CDR3 extends over 15 amino acids. The V and J ends lost 5 bases and 5 bases, in that order; junction bases with no gene match: 11. Germline CDR1 SGHAT, CDR2 FQNNGV. CDR3 sequence: CASSPRQGPLYGYTF. For the CDR3, the DNA is TGTGCCAGCAGCCCCAGACAGGGCCCCTTATATGGCTACACCTTC.

This clonotype turned up a few times. The CDR3 is CASSRGRGDEAFF. The DNA for the CDR3 is TGTGCCAGCAGCAGAGGCAGGGGTGATGAAGCTTTCTTT. The rearrangement links TRBV11-2 to TRBJ1-1, with D perhaps TRBD1 (6 bases). The CDR3 is made up of 13 amino acids. CDR1 is SGHAT, CDR2 FQNNGV, per germline. The germline V and J ends were trimmed by 5 bases and 7 bases, with 14 bases remaining between them.

The rearrangement uses TRBV2 and TRBJ2-5, with D maybe TRBD2 (6 bases). CDR3 size: 17 residues. Germline assignment: CDR1 SNHLY and CDR2 FYNNEI. V lost 6 bases to trimming and J lost 5 bases, with 25 bases between them. The CDR3 nucleotides are TGTGCCAGCAGCGTAGTAAGGGCGGCTCCCCGGGAGGAGACCCAGTACTTC. It is translated as CASSVVRAAPREETQYF.

This clonotype was detected many times. The gene calls are TRBV7-6 and TRBJ1-1, with D possibly matching TRBD1 (5 bases). The CDR3 totals 14 residues. Per the germline V gene, CDR1 is SGHVS and CDR2 is FNYEAQ. The V end lost 1 base, the J end lost 4 bases, and 10 bases lay between the germline ends. The CDR3 sequence: CASSLGTRITEAFF. The CDR3 nucleotides read TGTGCCAGCAGCTTAGGGACACGAATCACTGAAGCTTTCTTT. The full variable domain, rest sourced from reference TRBV7-6 and TRBJ1-1, is GAGVSQSPRYKVTKRGQDVALRCDPISGHVSLYWYRQALGQGPEFLTYFNYEAQQDKSGLPNDRFSAERPEGSISTLTIQRTEQRDSAMYRCASSLGTRITEAFFGQGTRLTVV.

The J gene is TRBJ2-7, the V gene TRBV20-1; TRBD1 aligns across 9 bases. The CDR3 runs to 12 residues. The germline V gene has CDR1 DFQATT and CDR2 SNEGSKA (reference sequence). CDR3 residues: CSARGGQGIYGV. CDR3 nucleotides: TGCAGTGCTAGAGGGGGACAGGGCATTTATGGCGTC.

This clonotype was found many times. The chain combines TRBV7-2 with TRBJ1-6; D remains ambiguous. Trimming took off 2 bases at V and 12 bases at J, with 20 bases between the two ends. The CDR3 is made up of 16 amino acids. The V gene's germline CDR1 is SGHTA and CDR2 FQGNSA. CDR3 region: CASSLTPYTLFEPLHF. For the CDR3, the DNA is TGTGCCAGCAGCTTAACCCCCTATACCCTATTCGAACCCCTCCACTTT.

Many counts were recorded for this clonotype. V usage is TRBV12-3 or TRBV12-4 and J usage is TRBJ1-2; D call uncertain. V was pared by 1 base and J by 3 bases, with 9 bases between. This CDR3 is 14 amino acids long. The CDR3 DNA reads TGTGCCAGCAGTTTAGGACACCAATACTATGGCTACACCTTC. Translation: CASSLGHQYYGYTF.